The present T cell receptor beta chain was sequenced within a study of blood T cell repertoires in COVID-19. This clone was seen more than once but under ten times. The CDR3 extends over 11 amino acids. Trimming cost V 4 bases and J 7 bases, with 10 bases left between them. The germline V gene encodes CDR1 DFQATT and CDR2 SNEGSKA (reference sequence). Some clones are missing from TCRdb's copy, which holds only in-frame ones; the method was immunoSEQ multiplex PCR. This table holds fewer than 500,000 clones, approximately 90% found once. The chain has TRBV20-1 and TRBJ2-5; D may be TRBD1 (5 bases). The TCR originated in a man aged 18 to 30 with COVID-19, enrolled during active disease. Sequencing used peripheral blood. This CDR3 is CSATTVGTQYF. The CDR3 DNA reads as TGCAGTGCTACGACAGTCGGGACCCAGTACTTC.